The next 7 T cell receptor beta chains were all read from a single sample in a study of blood T cell repertoires in COVID-19. Produced via immunoSEQ multiplex PCR; TCRdb's table is partial and in-frame only. Counted here are about 320,000 clones, around 92% occurring once; the ten biggest clones make up around 10%. Specimen: peripheral blood. The receptors here all came from a woman between 25 and 40 years old with COVID-19, enrolled during active disease.

This sequence joins TRBV9 and TRBJ1-5; no firm D call. The CDR3 totals 15 residues. With 0 bases removed from V and 2 bases from J, the gap between germline ends came to 9 bases. Germline V gene data show CDR1 as SGDLS and CDR2 as YYNGEE. The CDR3 region is CASSVGGNGNQPQHF. Written as DNA, the CDR3 is TGTGCCAGCAGCGTAGGCGGCAACGGCAATCAGCCCCAGCATTTT.

The chain employs TRBV5-1 and TRBJ2-5, with 9 nucleotides matching TRBD1. The CDR3 has 15 residues. Germline CDR1 and CDR2: SGHRS and YFSETQ. The junction had 7 bases not matched to a gene; V was cut back by 4 bases and J by 3 bases. DNA for the CDR3: TGCGCCAGCAGCCCCATCCGGACAGGGGAAGAGACCCAGTACTTC. This sequence encodes CASSPIRTGEETQYF.

The chain combines TRBV2 with TRBJ1-2; no clear D gene. This CDR3 has 12 residues. Germline lookup yields CDR1 SNHLY and CDR2 FYNNEI. The V and J ends lost 11 bases and 4 bases respectively, with 14 bases between them. CDR3 sequence (DNA): TGTGCCGGTGGCACATCTGCCTATGGCTACACCTTC. This codes for CAGGTSAYGYTF. Drawing the rest from reference TRBV2 and TRBJ1-2, the complete variable domain is EPEVTQTPSHQVTQMGQEVILRCVPISNHLYFYWYRQILGQKVEFLVSFYNNEISEKSEIFDDQFSVERPDGSNFTLKIRSTKLEDSAMYFCAGGTSAYGYTFGSGTRLTVV.

The chain carries TRBV9 and TRBJ1-1; D is ambiguous. The V gene's germline CDR1 is SGDLS and CDR2 YYNGEE. Trimming cost V 0 bases and J 1 base, with 10 bases left between them. The CDR3 spans 15 residues. The CDR3: CASSVEGQANTEAFF. In DNA, the CDR3 is TGTGCCAGCAGCGTAGAAGGTCAGGCGAACACTGAAGCTTTCTTT.

The CDR3 bases are TGTGCCAGCAGCCTAACTAGCACAGATACGCAGTATTTT. It codes for CASSLTSTDTQYF. This chain connects TRBV14 to TRBJ2-3; D remains unclear. CDR3 length: 13 amino acids. CDR1 is SGHDN, CDR2 FVKESK, per germline. Between the trimmed V and J ends, which lost 4 bases and 0 bases, there was a span of 5 bases.

In its sample, this clone was seen a few times. The chain carries TRBV27 and TRBJ1-5; D is ambiguous. Germline loops: CDR1 MNHEY, CDR2 SMNVEV (reference sequence). V lost 4 bases, J lost 6 bases, and 19 bases lay in between. This CDR3 is 16 amino acids long. Here the CDR3 DNA reads TGTGCCAGCAGTTCCCACTCCCGAGGCCGGGTTCAGCCCCAGCATTTT. The encoded protein is CASSSHSRGRVQPQHF.

This chain joins TRBV11-2 and TRBJ1-2; no firm D call. Germline V lookup: CDR1 SGHAT, CDR2 FQNNGV. The V and J ends lost 3 bases and 6 bases respectively, with 14 bases between them. CDR3 size: 14 residues. The chain's CDR3 is CASSLAGNVHGYTF. CDR3 nucleotides: TGTGCCAGCAGCTTGGCTGGTAACGTTCATGGCTACACCTTC.